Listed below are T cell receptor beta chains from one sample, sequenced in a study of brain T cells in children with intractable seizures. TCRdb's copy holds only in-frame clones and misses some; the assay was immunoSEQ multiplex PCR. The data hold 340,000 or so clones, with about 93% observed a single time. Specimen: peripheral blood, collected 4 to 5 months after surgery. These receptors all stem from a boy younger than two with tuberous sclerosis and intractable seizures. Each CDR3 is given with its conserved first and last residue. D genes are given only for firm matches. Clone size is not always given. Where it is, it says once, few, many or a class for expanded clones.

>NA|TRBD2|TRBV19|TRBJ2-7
TGTGCCAGAGTAGGGAGGGAGAGGCGTCACTACGAGCAGTACTTC
CARVGRERRHYEQYF
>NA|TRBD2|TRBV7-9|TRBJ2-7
TGTGCCAGCAGCTTAGTGGCTAGCGGGAGATTGGATACCCAGGGCGAGCAGTACTTC
CASSLVASGRLDTQGEQYF
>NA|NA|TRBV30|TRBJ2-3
TGTGCCTGGAGTGTAGGGGCAGGGGGGATTCGGACAGATACGCAGTATTTT
CAWSVGAGGIRTDTQYF
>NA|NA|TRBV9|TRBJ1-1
TGTGCCAGCAGCGTAGGGGGGCAGGGGTACACTGAAGCTTTCTTT
CASSVGGQGYTEAFF
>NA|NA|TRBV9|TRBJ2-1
TGTGCCAGCAGCAATATCCTCACTGATGAGCAGTTCTTC
CASSNILTDEQFF
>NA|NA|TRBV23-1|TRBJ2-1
TGCGCCAGCAGTCAGCGCGGGACAAGACCCTACAATGAGCAGTTCTTC
CASSQRGTRPYNEQFF
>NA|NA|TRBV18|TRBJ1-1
TGTGCCAGCTCACCGGGGCAGTGGGGCACTGAAGCTTTCTTT
CASSPGQWGTEAFF
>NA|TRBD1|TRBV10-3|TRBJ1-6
TGTGCCATCAGTCCTACGACAGGGGACATGGCACCCCTCCACTTT
CAISPTTGDMAPLHF
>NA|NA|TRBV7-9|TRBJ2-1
TGTGCCAGCAGCGGGACGGATGAGCAGTTCTTC
CASSGTDEQFF
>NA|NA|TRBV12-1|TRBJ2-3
TGTGCCAGCAGCAACACTAGCGGGGGCACAGATACGCAGTATTTT
CASSNTSGGTDTQYF
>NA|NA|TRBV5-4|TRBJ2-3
TGTGCCAGCAGCTTTAGAGGGCCCCATAATTCTAGCACAGATACGCAGTATTTT
CASSFRGPHNSSTDTQYF
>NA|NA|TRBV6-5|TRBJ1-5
TGTGCCAGCAGTTACTCGACCACAGGGCCGAATCAGCCCCAGCATTTT
CASSYSTTGPNQPQHF
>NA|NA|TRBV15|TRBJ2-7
TGTGCCACCACGGACACAAAGGGGGTGAGATCCTACGAGCAGTACTTC
CATTDTKGVRSYEQYF
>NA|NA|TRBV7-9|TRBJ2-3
TGTGCCAGCACCCTAACGGTGGGGGGCGAAGTGAGTAGCACAGATACGCAGTATTTT
CASTLTVGGEVSSTDTQYF
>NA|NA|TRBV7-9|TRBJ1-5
TGTGCCAGCAGTTCCGACGAAGGTTCGTCGCCCCAGCATTTT
CASSSDEGSSPQHF
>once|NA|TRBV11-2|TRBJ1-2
TGTGCCAGCAGTCCGATCACTAAAACCAACTATGGCTACACCTTC
CASSPITKTNYGYTF
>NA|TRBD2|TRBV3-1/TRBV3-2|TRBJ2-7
TGTGCCAGCAGCCAAGAGGGACTAGCGGGAGAAGCACCCTACGAGCAGTACTTC
CASSQEGLAGEAPYEQYF
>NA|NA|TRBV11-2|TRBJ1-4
TGTGCCAGCAGCCGAAAAGTAAAACTCCGAGGGGAAAAACTGTTTTTT
CASSRKVKLRGEKLFF
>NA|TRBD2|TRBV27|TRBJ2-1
TGTGCCAGCAGTTTAACGGGGTCTAGCGGGTCCATTTGGGATGAGCAGTTCTTC
CASSLTGSSGSIWDEQFF